These 30 T cell receptor beta chains were sequenced from one sample in a study of T cells in Graves' hyperthyroidism and ophthalmopathy. Amplification of TCR beta CDR3 regions used RNA as the template. The TCR CDR3 first-round RT-PCR relied on the HTBI primer set. TCRdb reanalysed the multiplex PCR reads using MiXCR and keeps one entry per CDR3 protein. This table holds roughly 840,000 distinct CDR3 sequences, over 35% found once. The sample taken for sequencing was blood. The receptors stem from a man aged 18 to 29 with Graves' hyperthyroidism.

The CDR3 DNA sequence: TGTGCCAGCCGCCCTCCTGGACAGTTTCCACTCTCTGGGGCCAACGTCCTGACTTTC. Translation gives CASRPPGQFPLSGANVLTF. The chain has TRBV2 and TRBJ2-6; the D gene is possibly TRBD1 (6 bases). This CDR3 has 19 amino acids. CDR1 and CDR2 (germline): SNHLY, FYNNEI. V was pared by 8 bases and J by 0 bases, with 23 bases between. The variable domain in full, completed from reference TRBV2 and TRBJ2-6, reads EPEVTQTPSHQVTQMGQEVILRCVPISNHLYFYWYRQILGQKVEFLVSFYNNEISEKSEIFDDQFSVERPDGSNFTLKIRSTKLEDSAMYFCASRPPGQFPLSGANVLTFGAGSRLTVL.

V is TRBV6-5 and J is TRBJ1-4; D not certain. This CDR3 has 14 amino acids. Germline V gene lookup returns CDR1 MNHEY and CDR2 SVGAGI. Trimming took off 4 bases at V and 8 bases at J, with 14 bases between the two ends. The CDR3 spells CASSFSYSGEKLFF. CDR3 in DNA: TGTGCCAGCAGTTTTTCCTATTCTGGAGAAAAACTGTTTTTT.

V and J are TRBV2 and TRBJ2-7, with TRBD2 matching 10 bases. Trimming cost V 7 bases and J 2 bases; bases outside gene matches: 5. CDR1 SNHLY and CDR2 FYNNEI come from the germline V gene. The CDR3 runs 14 residues. The CDR3 coding sequence is TGTGCCAGCATGGTAGCGGGGGGTACCTACGAGCAGTACTTC. Its translation: CASMVAGGTYEQYF.

This clonotype was observed many times. J is TRBJ2-5 and V is TRBV7-6; 11 bases match TRBD2. Germline V gene lookup returns CDR1 SGHVS and CDR2 FNYEAQ. J lost 4 bases, V lost 1 base, and 2 bases had no gene match. This CDR3 is built from 15 residues. The DNA of the CDR3 is TGTGCCAGCAGCTTAGGACTAGCGGGGCCAGAGACCCAGTACTTC. It encodes CASSLGLAGPETQYF. Variable domain in full (rest from reference TRBV7-6 and TRBJ2-5): GAGVSQSPRYKVTKRGQDVALRCDPISGHVSLYWYRQALGQGPEFLTYFNYEAQQDKSGLPNDRFSAERPEGSISTLTIQRTEQRDSAMYRCASSLGLAGPETQYFGPGTRLLVL.

This clonotype was seen at least ten times. The chain combines TRBV7-6 with TRBJ1-4; the D is unclear. Deletions cut 3 bases from V and 7 bases from J, with 12 bases between. CDR1 and CDR2 from the germline V gene are SGHVS and FNYEAQ. This CDR3 has 14 residues. The DNA of the CDR3 is TGTGCCAGCAGCTTGGCTAGCGGGTTTGAAAAACTGTTTTTT. Its translation is CASSLASGFEKLFF.

A word on this clonotype: A single base separates this from a much larger clone, so it may be a read error. This chain connects TRBV19 to TRBJ1-1; possible D gene TRBD1, 6 bases. The germline V gene has CDR1 LNHDA and CDR2 SQIVND (reference sequence). The CDR3 is 12 residues long. V was pared by 4 bases and J by 3 bases, with 6 bases between. This CDR3 reads CASSKGDTEAFF. The CDR3 DNA reads TGTGCCAGTAGTAAGGGGGACACTGAAGCTTTCTTT.

In this sample, this clonotype turned up many times. This CDR3 is CASSEPDSLLANYGYTF. Here the CDR3 DNA reads TGTGCCAGCAGTGAACCCGACAGCCTGTTAGCTAACTATGGCTACACCTTC. This rearrangement joins TRBV2 to TRBJ1-2; maybe TRBD1 (5 bases). CDR1 is SNHLY and CDR2 is FYNNEI in the germline V gene. The CDR3 is 17 amino acids. Trimming left V 2 bases short and J 0 bases short, with 16 bases between.

The chain combines TRBV19 with TRBJ1-3, with D perhaps TRBD1 (5 bases). This CDR3 is built from 14 residues. The V end lost 3 bases, the J end lost 4 bases, and 10 bases lay between the germline ends. CDR1 and CDR2 from the germline V gene are LNHDA and SQIVND (reference sequence). The CDR3: CASSIGGAGNTIYF. CDR3 coding DNA: TGTGCCAGTAGTATTGGAGGGGCCGGAAACACCATATATTTT.

A few counts support this clonotype. The gene calls are TRBV12-3 or TRBV12-4 and TRBJ2-7; the match to TRBD1 covers 7 bases. The CDR3 loop spans 13 amino acids. V dropped 6 bases and J dropped 2; count of bases not matched to a gene: 4. The CDR3 here is CASRQQGTYEQYF. The CDR3 DNA sequence: TGTGCCAGCAGGCAACAGGGGACCTACGAGCAGTACTTC.

V is TRBV24-1 and J is TRBJ2-5; D is undetermined. The V end was cut by 5 bases, the J end by 2 bases, with 5 bases between. The CDR3 covers 12 residues. CDR1 is KGHDR and CDR2 is SFDVKD in the germline V gene. The CDR3 nucleotides read TGTGCCACCAGTGCGACTCAAGAGACCCAGTACTTC. As protein: CATSATQETQYF.

At least ten counts were recorded for this clonotype. CDR3 sequence (DNA): TGTGCCACCAGTGACGCGGGGGCGGGCGGGGAGCTGTTTTTT. As protein: CATSDAGAGGELFF. The V and J genes are TRBV24-1 and TRBJ2-2; D perhaps matches TRBD2 (7 bases). This CDR3 contains 14 residues. V was shortened by 4 bases and J by 7 bases, with 12 bases between the two germline ends. Germline V gene data show CDR1 as KGHDR and CDR2 as SFDVKD.

The rearrangement links TRBV7-2 to TRBJ1-6; the D gene is possibly TRBD1 (5 bases). The V and J ends lost 4 bases and 10 bases respectively, with 14 bases between them. Germline CDR1 reads SGHTA; CDR2 reads FQGNSA. This CDR3 has 14 residues. The CDR3: CASSSVGGGSPLHF. The CDR3 coding sequence is TGTGCCAGCAGCTCAGTCGGGGGAGGGTCACCCCTCCACTTT.

As regards this clonotype: This may be a read error: a much more frequent sequence differs by one nucleotide. DNA of the CDR3: TGCGCCAGCGCCAACCGGGACAAGGGTCACGAGCAGTACTTC. Translation: CASANRDKGHEQYF. The chain recombines TRBV10-1 with TRBJ2-7; tentative D call: TRBD1 (6 bases). Germline V gives CDR1 WNHNN, CDR2 SYGVQD (reference sequence). The V and J ends lost 8 bases and 5 bases respectively, with 19 bases between them. This CDR3 is 14 amino acids long.

The V gene is TRBV4-2, the J gene TRBJ1-5; a possible D gene is TRBD1 (6 bases). This CDR3 contains 14 residues. V was clipped by 5 bases and J by 3 bases, with 11 bases between them. Germline CDR1 reads LGHNA; CDR2 reads YNFKEQ. CDR3 DNA: TGTGCCAGCAGCGGCCGACAGGACAATCAGCCCCAGCATTTT. This translates into CASSGRQDNQPQHF.

This clonotype has a handful of counts. V and J are TRBV5-1 and TRBJ1-1; possible D gene TRBD1, 6 bases. The CDR3 sequence is 15 residues long. V was pared by 3 bases and J by 1 base, with 13 bases between. Germline V gene lookup returns CDR1 SGHRS and CDR2 YFSETQ. The CDR3 is CASSSTGAPNTEAFF. The CDR3 bases are TGCGCCAGCAGCTCTACGGGGGCGCCGAACACTGAAGCTTTCTTT.

The rearrangement links TRBV5-1 to TRBJ2-7; TRBD1 aligns across 7 bases. This CDR3 has 14 residues. The J segment lost 4 bases and the V segment lost 4 bases, leaving 8 bases of the junction unmatched. Germline V gene lookup returns CDR1 SGHRS and CDR2 YFSETQ. The CDR3 DNA follows: TGCGCCAGCAGCCCCGACAGGGCGACATACGAGCAGTACTTC. It encodes CASSPDRATYEQYF.

This clonotype was seen only once. This rearrangement joins TRBV7-9 to TRBJ1-1, with a possible D match to TRBD1 (6 bases). The CDR3 extends over 15 amino acids. Germline V gene sequence: CDR1 SEHNR, CDR2 FQNEAQ (reference sequence). With 5 bases removed from V and 0 bases from J, the gap between germline ends came to 13 bases. The CDR3 loop is CASSQLEGVNTEAFF. CDR3 nucleotide sequence: TGTGCCAGCAGCCAACTAGAGGGGGTGAACACTGAAGCTTTCTTT.

The chain employs TRBV18 and TRBJ1-4; no definite D call. The CDR3 sequence is 14 residues long. Germline V lookup: CDR1 KGHSH, CDR2 LQKENI. Between the trimmed V and J ends, which lost 5 bases and 8 bases, there was a span of 15 bases. CDR3 nucleotide sequence: TGTGCCAGCTCATCGTCAACAAAAGGGGAAAAACTGTTTTTT. Its translation: CASSSSTKGEKLFF.

The rearrangement joins TRBV25-1 to TRBJ1-2, with 7 bases identical to TRBD1. V gave up 7 bases and J gave up 3 bases; unmatched junction bases: 5. The CDR3 spans 13 residues. CDR1 is MGHDK and CDR2 is SYGVNS in the germline V gene. The CDR3 loop is CASTQGEYYGYTF. The CDR3 nucleotides read TGTGCCAGCACCCAGGGGGAGTACTATGGCTACACCTTC.

CDR3 coding DNA: TGTGCCAGCAGCTTAGAGGGGGAGTTGGAGACCCAGTACTTC. Its protein product is CASSLEGELETQYF. The genes are TRBV7-9 and TRBJ2-5; a weak D match, TRBD1 (6 bases). V lost 1 base to trimming and J lost 5 bases, with 11 bases between them. The CDR3 is made up of 14 amino acids. Looked up from germline, CDR1 is SEHNR and CDR2 is FQNEAQ (reference sequence). The full variable domain, completed using reference TRBV7-9 and TRBJ2-5, is DTGVSQNPRHKITKRGQNVTFRCDPISEHNRLYWYRQTLGQGPEFLTYFQNEAQLEKSRLLSDRFSAERPKGSFSTLEIQRTEQGDSAMYLCASSLEGELETQYFGPGTRLLVL.

V is TRBV7-9 and J is TRBJ2-5; 7 bases line up with TRBD1. CDR1 is SEHNR, CDR2 FQNEAQ, per germline (reference sequence). The junction had 8 bases not matched to a gene; V was cut back by 5 bases and J by 2 bases. CDR3 length: 15 residues. The CDR3 sequence: CASSPPDRAQETQYF. The CDR3 region has the DNA TGTGCCAGCAGCCCGCCTGACAGGGCGCAAGAGACCCAGTACTTC.

This clonotype was detected many times. V gene TRBV9 combines with J gene TRBJ2-2; 7 bases match TRBD1. Looked up from germline, CDR1 is SGDLS and CDR2 is YYNGEE. The CDR3 extends over 13 amino acids. Germline trimming cut 7 bases from V and 4 bases from J; bases unmatched to any gene: 4. The CDR3 sequence: CASGTDRTGELFF. For the CDR3, the DNA is TGTGCCAGCGGGACAGACCGCACCGGGGAGCTGTTTTTT.

About this clonotype itself: The junction departs from the called germline gene at one end, perhaps through a read error. The V call is TRBV12-3 or TRBV12-4, the J call TRBJ1-2; D is undetermined. CDR3 size: 14 residues. The CDR3 DNA reads TGTGCCAGCAGCTTAGGTACCCAAACAGATGGCTACACCTTC. Translated: CASSLGTQTDGYTF.

This clonotype occurred a few times. The chain employs TRBV6-5 and TRBJ2-7, with D perhaps TRBD1 (5 bases). The germline V and J ends were trimmed by 5 bases and 5 bases, with 13 bases remaining between them. The CDR3 has 13 residues. Looked up from germline, CDR1 is MNHEY and CDR2 is SVGAGI. The CDR3 DNA sequence: TGTGCCAGCAGTCCTGGGGCCCCCCACGAGCAGTACTTC. This sequence encodes CASSPGAPHEQYF.

This clonotype was observed a handful of times. CDR3 nucleotide sequence: TGCAGTGCTATGAAGACAGGAGTTAGTGAAAAACTGTTTTTT. The encoded protein is CSAMKTGVSEKLFF. V and J are TRBV20-1 and TRBJ1-4; TRBD1 is a possible D gene (6 bases). The length of the CDR3 is 14 residues. V shed 4 bases and J shed 7 bases, with 16 bases lying between them. The germline CDR1 and CDR2 sequences are DFQATT and SNEGSKA (reference sequence).

In its sample, this clonotype was seen a few times. CDR3 nucleotide sequence: TGTGCCAGCAGTTACCCCGACAGGAACACTGAAGCTTTCTTT. Its translation: CASSYPDRNTEAFF. The chain joins TRBV6-6 to TRBJ1-1, with a weak D call TRBD1 (5 bases). V lost 2 bases to trimming and J lost 1 base, with 8 bases between them. This CDR3 is built from 14 residues. From germline, CDR1 is MNHNY and CDR2 SVGAGI (reference sequence).

This clonotype was observed at least ten times. The V gene is TRBV2, the J gene TRBJ2-2; 8 bases are a match to TRBD1. Germline V gene lookup returns CDR1 SNHLY and CDR2 FYNNEI. V shed 7 bases and J 8 bases; nucleotides not matched to a gene: 3. This CDR3 is 12 amino acids long. CDR3: CASIQGVGELFF. In DNA form, the CDR3 reads TGTGCCAGCATACAGGGGGTGGGGGAGCTGTTTTTT. Complete variable domain (other parts from reference TRBV2 and TRBJ2-2): EPEVTQTPSHQVTQMGQEVILRCVPISNHLYFYWYRQILGQKVEFLVSFYNNEISEKSEIFDDQFSVERPDGSNFTLKIRSTKLEDSAMYFCASIQGVGELFFGEGSRLTVL.

This chain uses TRBV4-1 with TRBJ1-1, with D possibly matching TRBD1 (6 bases). CDR1 MGHRA and CDR2 YSYEKL come from the germline V gene. The length of the CDR3 is 17 residues. V lost 5 bases, J lost 4 bases, and 23 bases lay in between. CDR3 protein: CASSVRGAGQGSTEAFF. DNA for the CDR3: TGCGCCAGCAGCGTTCGAGGGGCGGGGCAGGGGAGCACTGAAGCTTTCTTT.

This clonotype was observed at least ten times. CDR3 bases: TGCGCCAGCAGCTTGGAGCGAACTGGGGCCAACGTCCTGACTTTC. It specifies CASSLERTGANVLTF. This chain joins TRBV5-1 and TRBJ2-6; D is ambiguous. The V and J ends lost 0 bases and 2 bases respectively, with 6 bases between them. Germline CDR1 and CDR2: SGHRS and YFSETQ. The CDR3 is 15 residues long.

The chain recombines TRBV29-1 with TRBJ2-5; D not certain. The CDR3 runs to 9 residues. V was shortened by 7 bases and J by 5 bases, with 5 bases between the two germline ends. Germline V gene lookup returns CDR1 SQVTM and CDR2 ANQGSEA. CDR3 protein: CSGAETQYF. Here the CDR3 DNA reads TGCAGCGGCGCGGAGACCCAGTACTTC.